What follows are 19 T cell receptor beta chains derived from one specimen sequenced in a study of blood T cells in healthy people across ages. Alongside a J-beta primer mix, a sample-barcoded 5' primer served in a second PCR lasting about 6 to 12 cycles. TCRdb reprocessed the 5' RACE reads with MiXCR, giving one entry per CDR3 protein. The sample includes just under 750,000 distinct CDR3 sequences, 22% of them seen just once. Sequencing was performed on blood. Source of these receptors: a man in his sixties or seventies in good health.

This clonotype was seen more than once but under ten times. The V and J genes are TRBV12-3 or TRBV12-4 and TRBJ2-4; TRBD1 matches 8 bases. Trimming cost V 5 bases and J 1 base; bases outside gene matches: 16. CDR3 length: 19 residues. For the CDR3, the DNA is TGTGCCAGCAGTACCAACCCGACAGGGGCCTTCCGGGCCAAAAACATTCAGTACTTC. This encodes CASSTNPTGAFRAKNIQYF.

This sequence joins TRBV11-2 and TRBJ1-1; 8 bases map to TRBD1. Looked up from germline, CDR1 is SGHAT and CDR2 is FQNNGV. V shed 5 bases and J 1 base; nucleotides not matched to a gene: 6. This CDR3 has 15 residues. CDR3 sequence: CASSRPGTGNTEAFF. DNA for the CDR3: TGTGCCAGCAGCCGGCCCGGGACAGGGAACACTGAAGCTTTCTTT.

This clonotype was counted between two and nine times. This chain uses TRBV18 with TRBJ2-1; D remains ambiguous. The J call may be in error: the DNA end matches TRBJ2-7 better. CDR1 KGHSH and CDR2 LQKENI come from the germline V gene. The CDR3 spans 12 residues. This CDR3 reads CASSLDVYEQYF. CDR3 nucleotide sequence: TGTGCCAGCTCCCTCGATGTTTACGAGCAGTACTTC.

V is TRBV28 and J is TRBJ2-3; TRBD2 matches at 7 bases. The CDR3 totals 16 residues. V dropped 3 bases and J dropped 6; count of bases not matched to a gene: 12. Germline V lookup: CDR1 MDHEN, CDR2 SYDVKM. In nucleotides, the CDR3 is TGTGCCAGCAGTTTTGTCCCTAGCGGCTCCGGGGATACGCAGTATTTT. This codes for CASSFVPSGSGDTQYF.

The CDR3, as DNA: TGTGCCAGCAGCTTTGGATTCCAGCGGGAGGGCCGCGAGACCCAGTACTTC. Translated: CASSFGFQREGRETQYF. The V call is TRBV7-2, the J call TRBJ2-5; 10 bases fit TRBD2. The CDR3 runs to 17 residues. Germline V gene data show CDR1 as SGHTA and CDR2 as FQGNSA. V gave up 3 bases and J gave up 5 bases; unmatched junction bases: 12.

This clonotype was counted between two and nine times. The J gene is TRBJ1-1, the V gene TRBV19; 12 nucleotides line up with TRBD1. The V gene end was trimmed by 4 bases and the J gene end by 4 bases; junction bases not matched to a gene: 7. Germline CDR1 is LNHDA and CDR2 is SQIVND (reference sequence). The CDR3 length is 16 residues. CDR3 DNA sequence: TGTGCCAGTAGTACCGGGACAGGGGGCGTCGGCACTGAAGCTTTCTTT. Translated: CASSTGTGGVGTEAFF.

This clonotype was counted a few times. The gene calls are TRBV5-5 and TRBJ1-5; the D gene is possibly TRBD1 (6 bases). The germline V and J ends were trimmed by 0 bases and 6 bases, with 10 bases remaining between them. Germline CDR1 and CDR2: SGHKS and YYEKEE (reference sequence). This CDR3 has 14 amino acids. CDR3 nucleotides: TGTGCCAGCAGCTTGGAACAGGGACCTCAGCCCCAGCATTTT. Translating it yields CASSLEQGPQPQHF.

This chain connects TRBV24-1 to TRBJ1-5; unclear D gene. Germline V lookup: CDR1 KGHDR, CDR2 SFDVKD. Trimming pared 2 bases from V and 2 bases from J, leaving 6 bases between. The CDR3 is 14 amino acids. This chain's CDR3 is CATSDSSRNQPQHF. The CDR3 DNA sequence: TGTGCCACCAGTGATTCCTCTCGCAATCAGCCCCAGCATTTT.

The V call is TRBV5-1, the J call TRBJ1-1; TRBD1 agrees at 7 bases. Germline loops: CDR1 SGHRS, CDR2 YFSETQ. The CDR3 is made up of 15 amino acids. The V gene end was trimmed by 4 bases and the J gene end by 4 bases; junction bases not matched to a gene: 10. The CDR3 nucleotides are TGCGCCAGCAGCACGGAACAGGGGTTTGGCACTGAAGCTTTCTTT. Translated: CASSTEQGFGTEAFF.

This clonotype was picked up many times. The V call is TRBV12-3 or TRBV12-4, the J call TRBJ2-3; D is undetermined. Trimming left V 8 bases short and J 1 base short, with 4 bases between. This CDR3 comprises 11 residues. CDR3 in amino acids: CASLRTDTQYF. CDR3 nucleotides: TGTGCCAGCCTTCGCACAGATACGCAGTATTTT.

This sequence joins TRBV14 and TRBJ1-2, with 8 positions matching TRBD1. With V trimmed by 4 bases and J by 7 bases, 2 bases remained unmatched. This CDR3 has 12 residues. Germline values: CDR1 SGHDN, CDR2 FVKESK. In DNA form, the CDR3 reads TGTGCCAGCAGCCTTACAGGGGGTGGCTACACCTTC. This codes for CASSLTGGGYTF.

The gene calls are TRBV11-1 and TRBJ2-5, with TRBD2 matching over 11 bases. The CDR3 length is 17 residues. Germline V CDR1 and CDR2: SGHAT, FQDESV (reference sequence). The trim removed 3 bases at V and 5 bases at J, leaving 11 bases unmatched. CDR3 sequence reads: CASSFGLAGGWPETQYF. CDR3 DNA sequence: TGTGCCAGCAGCTTCGGACTAGCGGGCGGTTGGCCGGAGACCCAGTACTTC.

This clonotype was detected many times. This chain connects TRBV20-1 to TRBJ1-1; 7 nucleotides align to TRBD1. The CDR3 covers 14 residues. Looked up from germline, CDR1 is DFQATT and CDR2 is SNEGSKA (reference sequence). Trimming at V came to 5 bases and at J to 5 bases, leaving 11 bases not matched to a gene. CDR3 amino acids: CSAPEYRGGTEAFF. CDR3 in DNA: TGCAGTGCTCCAGAATACAGGGGAGGGACTGAAGCTTTCTTT.

In its sample, this clonotype was seen a few times. An end of the junction does not agree with germline; a read error may underlie this. This chain uses TRBV15 with TRBJ1-4; 7 bases match TRBD1. Germline CDR1 LNHNV, CDR2 YYDKDF (reference sequence). CDR3 size: 16 residues. The CDR3 loop reads CATSRGGDRVHEELFF. CDR3 nucleotides: TGTGCCACCAGCAGAGGAGGAGACAGGGTACATGAAGAACTGTTTTTT.

A single count supports this clonotype. V gene TRBV20-1 combines with J gene TRBJ1-2; D ambiguous. This CDR3 spans 12 amino acids. V shed 5 bases and J shed 4 bases, with 11 bases lying between them. CDR1 is DFQATT and CDR2 is SNEGSKA in the germline V gene (reference sequence). CDR3 nucleotides: TGCAGTGCTCCCGACACATTCTATGGCTACACCTTC. This encodes CSAPDTFYGYTF.

The chain recombines TRBV6-5 with TRBJ1-1; D unclear. Trimming removed 8 bases from V and 5 bases from J, with 18 bases in between. The CDR3 has 14 amino acids. Germline lookup yields CDR1 MNHEY and CDR2 SVGAGI. The CDR3 loop is CASGRASFWTEAFF. The CDR3 DNA sequence: TGTGCCAGCGGCCGGGCCTCTTTTTGGACTGAAGCTTTCTTT.

This clonotype was observed a handful of times. The chain is built from TRBV12-3 or TRBV12-4 and TRBJ1-6; unclear D gene. The CDR3 has 15 residues. Trimming stripped 5 bases from V and 2 bases from J, with 10 bases between. The CDR3 sequence is CASSPRRAYNSPLHF. CDR3 nucleotide sequence: TGTGCCAGCAGTCCGAGACGGGCCTATAATTCACCCCTCCACTTT.

This clonotype was recorded at least ten times. The gene calls are TRBV21-1 and TRBJ2-1; the D call in the table, TRBD2, was not verified against the DNA. TRBV21-1 is described as a pseudogene. This CDR3 is built from 16 residues. CDR3 protein: CASGTPGLAAYNEQFF. The CDR3 nucleotides are TGCGCCAGCGGCACCCCGGGACTAGCGGCCTACAATGAGCAGTTCTTC.

This clonotype was observed many times. V and J are TRBV20-1 and TRBJ1-4; 9 nucleotides line up with TRBD1. Germline CDR1 is DFQATT and CDR2 is SNEGSKA (reference sequence). Germline trimming cut 2 bases from V and 6 bases from J; bases unmatched to any gene: 4. The CDR3 is made up of 14 amino acids. The CDR3 bases are TGCAGTGCTAGATCCGGGACAGGGTATGAAAAACTGTTTTTT. As protein: CSARSGTGYEKLFF.